These 27 T cell receptor beta chains originate from one sample sequenced in a study of T cell responses to AZD1222 COVID-19 vaccine. TCRdb keeps only in-frame clones here, not all; method: immunoSEQ multiplex PCR. The table includes around 120,000 clones, around 86% detected once. The sequenced sample was peripheral blood, obtained on day 0 of AZD1222 vaccination. The receptors were gathered from an adult in good health.

The chain couples TRBV4-1 to TRBJ1-2; 7 positions agree with TRBD1. The J segment lost 4 bases and the V segment lost 3 bases, leaving 8 bases of the junction unmatched. Germline V CDR1 and CDR2: MGHRA, YSYEKL. The CDR3 loop spans 15 amino acids. The CDR3: CASSQEGATTYGYTF. In DNA form, the CDR3 reads TGCGCCAGCAGCCAGGAGGGGGCTACGACCTATGGCTACACCTTC.

The chain couples TRBV21-1 to TRBJ2-7; the table gives TRBD2 as D, unverified against the DNA. TRBV21-1 is a pseudogene locus. There are 14 residues in the CDR3. The CDR3 loop is CAGRFGTAEYEQYF. CDR3 nucleotide sequence: TGTGCCGGTCGTTTCGGGACTGCGGAGTACGAGCAGTACTTC.

The genes are TRBV2 and TRBJ2-7; possibly TRBD1 for D (6 bases). The V end was cut by 6 bases, the J end by 6 bases, with 15 bases between. Germline V gene lookup returns CDR1 SNHLY and CDR2 FYNNEI. The CDR3 is 13 residues long. CDR3 amino acids: CASSHPYRAEQYF. CDR3 in DNA: TGTGCCAGCAGCCATCCGTACAGGGCCGAGCAGTACTTC. Variable domain in full (rest from reference TRBV2 and TRBJ2-7): EPEVTQTPSHQVTQMGQEVILRCVPISNHLYFYWYRQILGQKVEFLVSFYNNEISEKSEIFDDQFSVERPDGSNFTLKIRSTKLEDSAMYFCASSHPYRAEQYFGPGTRLTVT.

The chain is built from TRBV24-1 and TRBJ2-5; D is possibly TRBD1 (6 bases). Germline V gene lookup returns CDR1 KGHDR and CDR2 SFDVKD. The CDR3 has 16 amino acids. V shed 9 bases and J shed 1 base, with 20 bases lying between them. The CDR3 loop reads CATGPSGVGLQETQYF. The DNA of the CDR3 is TGTGCCACCGGACCCTCAGGGGTGGGTCTCCAAGAGACCCAGTACTTC.

The chain joins TRBV6-5 to TRBJ2-7; TRBD2 agrees at 10 bases. Germline V gene sequence: CDR1 MNHEY, CDR2 SVGAGI. V lost 4 bases, J lost 0 bases, and 6 bases stayed unmatched. The CDR3 spans 16 residues. This CDR3 reads CASSSPRTSGSYEQYF. CDR3 DNA sequence: TGTGCCAGCAGTTCCCCTAGGACTAGCGGCTCCTACGAGCAGTACTTC.

The J gene is TRBJ1-1, the V gene TRBV28; TRBD1 is a possible D gene (5 bases). The CDR3 is 12 amino acids. V was pared by 5 bases and J by 11 bases, with 15 bases between. The germline gives CDR1 MDHEN, CDR2 SYDVKM. As DNA, the CDR3 is TGTGCCAGCAGTCCACAATCAGGGTCGGCTTTCTTT. Encoded protein: CASSPQSGSAFF. Drawing the rest from reference TRBV28 and TRBJ1-1, the complete variable domain is DVKVTQSSRYLVKRTGEKVFLECVQDMDHENMFWYRQDPGLGLRLIYFSYDVKMKEKGDIPEGYSVSREKKERFSLILESASTNQTSMYLCASSPQSGSAFFGQGTRLTVV.

The rearrangement joins TRBV24-1 to TRBJ2-6; 11 nucleotides line up with TRBD1. V gave up 5 bases and J gave up 1 base; unmatched junction bases: 12. The CDR3 is 20 amino acids. Germline V gene data show CDR1 as KGHDR and CDR2 as SFDVKD. DNA of the CDR3: TGTGCCACCAGTGGGACCTCCTCCGGGACAGGGGGGTCTGGGGCCAACGTCCTGACTTTC. This gives the protein CATSGTSSGTGGSGANVLTF.

This clone appeared once. The rearrangement joins TRBV3-1 (or the pseudogene TRBV3-2) to TRBJ1-5; 8 bases map to TRBD1. This CDR3 comprises 15 residues. V shed 4 bases and J 2 bases; nucleotides not matched to a gene: 4. CDR1 and CDR2 from the germline V gene are LGHDT and YNNKEL (reference sequence). The CDR3 loop is CASSPSDRGNQPQHF. The CDR3 DNA reads TGTGCCAGCAGCCCATCGGACAGGGGCAATCAGCCCCAGCATTTT.

The chain is built from TRBV6-2 or TRBV6-3 and TRBJ2-1; 10 nucleotides agree with TRBD2. Germline assignment: CDR1 MNHEY and CDR2 SVGEGT. This CDR3 region has 15 residues. The trim removed 6 bases at V and 6 bases at J, leaving 8 bases unmatched. The CDR3, as DNA: TGTGCCAGCAGCCCAAGCGGGGGGGTATTCAATGAGCAGTTCTTC. Its protein is CASSPSGGVFNEQFF.

This chain links TRBV9 with TRBJ1-1; the D is unclear. V was trimmed by 0 bases and J by 0 bases, leaving 3 bases between them. Germline V gives CDR1 SGDLS, CDR2 YYNGEE. This CDR3 spans 13 amino acids. CDR3 sequence: CASSVDLNTEAFF. The CDR3 region has the DNA TGTGCCAGCAGCGTAGATCTGAACACTGAAGCTTTCTTT.

The gene calls are TRBV2 and TRBJ2-4; maybe TRBD2 (5 bases). CDR1 and CDR2 from the germline V gene are SNHLY and FYNNEI. V was trimmed by 6 bases and J by 1 base, leaving 16 bases between them. The CDR3 loop spans 16 amino acids. The CDR3 nucleotides read TGTGCCAGCAGGCTCGGACTCGCGGTTGCCAAAAACATTCAGTACTTC. Amino acid sequence: CASRLGLAVAKNIQYF. The full variable domain, in which reference TRBV2 and TRBJ2-4 provide the parts outside the CDR3, is EPEVTQTPSHQVTQMGQEVILRCVPISNHLYFYWYRQILGQKVEFLVSFYNNEISEKSEIFDDQFSVERPDGSNFTLKIRSTKLEDSAMYFCASRLGLAVAKNIQYFGAGTRLSVL.

V is TRBV18 and J is TRBJ2-7; D possibly corresponds to TRBD1 (5 bases). The germline V and J ends were trimmed by 3 bases and 1 base, with 13 bases remaining between them. The CDR3 spans 15 residues. Germline lookup yields CDR1 KGHSH and CDR2 LQKENI. In DNA, the CDR3 is TGTGCCAGCTCACCTGCTTGGGCAGGGTCCTACGAGCAGTACTTC. Protein sequence: CASSPAWAGSYEQYF.

The V gene is TRBV10-1, the J gene TRBJ2-7; D is unclear. Germline CDR1 WNHNN, CDR2 SYGVQD (reference sequence). The CDR3 has 12 amino acids. V lost 4 bases and J 4 bases, leaving 8 bases between the germline ends. DNA of the CDR3: TGCGCCAGCAGTGGAAACCGATACGAGCAGTACTTC. This gives the protein CASSGNRYEQYF.

The J gene is TRBJ2-2, the V gene TRBV5-1; D possibly corresponds to TRBD1 (6 bases). This CDR3 contains 15 residues. CDR1 is SGHRS, CDR2 YFSETQ, per germline. Trimming removed 0 bases at V and 4 bases at J, with 10 bases between. The CDR3 region is CASSLGQGSTGELFF. The CDR3 DNA reads TGCGCCAGCAGCTTGGGTCAGGGGAGCACCGGGGAGCTGTTTTTT.

J is TRBJ2-1 and V is TRBV30; perhaps D is TRBD1 or TRBD2 (6 bases each). Deletions cut 7 bases from V and 7 bases from J, with 26 bases between. The germline V gene has CDR1 GTSNPN and CDR2 SVGIG (reference sequence). CDR3 length: 16 amino acids. CDR3 protein: CASRIQGGRIKNEQFF. CDR3 sequence (DNA): TGTGCCTCCCGGATTCAAGGGGGGCGCATCAAAAATGAGCAGTTCTTC.

The V call is TRBV19, the J call TRBJ2-1, with 9 bases identical to TRBD1. V gave up 2 bases and J gave up 6 bases; unmatched junction bases: 5. The length of the CDR3 is 15 residues. Germline V gene sequence: CDR1 LNHDA, CDR2 SQIVND (reference sequence). CDR3 bases: TGTGCCAGTAGTATACCCCGGGACAGGGCCAATGAGCAGTTCTTC. It specifies CASSIPRDRANEQFF.

This clone was detected once. The chain links TRBV29-1 to TRBJ1-1; D remains ambiguous. V was cut by 5 bases and J by 1 base, with 14 bases left in between. Germline CDR1 is SQVTM and CDR2 is ANQGSEA. The CDR3 is 14 residues long. The CDR3 sequence is CSVLRPWGNTEAFF. CDR3 in DNA: TGCAGCGTTCTTCGACCTTGGGGGAACACTGAAGCTTTCTTT.

The rearrangement uses TRBV6-5 and TRBJ1-6; unclear D gene. Germline V CDR1 and CDR2: MNHEY, SVGAGI. The V end was cut by 7 bases, the J end by 4 bases, with 8 bases between. The CDR3 is made up of 13 amino acids. In nucleotides, the CDR3 is TGTGCCAGCAATGGGTTGTATAATTCACCCCTCCACTTT. Its protein is CASNGLYNSPLHF.

The genes are TRBV12-3 or TRBV12-4 and TRBJ1-5; D ambiguous. CDR3 length: 13 residues. V lost 5 bases and J 0 bases, leaving 5 bases between the germline ends. The CDR3 DNA is TGTGCCAGCAGTGACAATAGCAATCAGCCCCAGCATTTT. Residues: CASSDNSNQPQHF.

In nucleotides, the CDR3 is TGTGCCAGCAGCCAAGCGAGGGGGACAGGGACCACCGGGGAGCTGTTTTTT. Translating it yields CASSQARGTGTTGELFF. The chain joins TRBV14 to TRBJ2-2; 9 positions match TRBD1. Germline V lookup: CDR1 SGHDN, CDR2 FVKESK. Germline trimming cut 1 base from V and 4 bases from J; bases unmatched to any gene: 7. The CDR3 is 17 amino acids.

The CDR3 loop is CASRTSGTGGTYEQYF. The CDR3 coding sequence is TGCGCCAGCCGAACCTCCGGGACAGGGGGTACCTACGAGCAGTACTTC. The rearrangement links TRBV5-1 to TRBJ2-7; 11 bases agree with TRBD1. Germline V lookup: CDR1 SGHRS, CDR2 YFSETQ. This CDR3 comprises 16 residues. Trimming took 7 bases from V and 2 from J; bases not matched to a gene: 11.

The gene calls are TRBV5-1 and TRBJ1-1, with D unresolved. This CDR3 contains 14 residues. The germline CDR1 and CDR2 sequences are SGHRS and YFSETQ. Trimming took 0 bases from V and 0 from J, leaving 6 bases between them. CDR3 sequence reads: CASSLDSMNTEAFF. The DNA of the CDR3 is TGCGCCAGCAGCTTGGACAGCATGAACACTGAAGCTTTCTTT.

J is TRBJ2-3 and V is TRBV7-2; 11 bases fit TRBD2. The germline gives CDR1 SGHTA, CDR2 FQGNSA. The CDR3 covers 15 residues. Trimming took 0 bases from V and 4 from J; bases not matched to a gene: 0. The DNA for the CDR3 is TGTGCCAGCAGCTTAGCTAGCGGGAGGGCAGATACGCAGTATTTT. This encodes CASSLASGRADTQYF.

This chain links TRBV4-2 with TRBJ1-3; D gene ambiguous. The CDR3 length is 16 residues. The V end was cut by 0 bases, the J end by 0 bases, with 9 bases between. Germline values: CDR1 LGHNA, CDR2 YNFKEQ. CDR3 coding DNA: TGTGCCAGCAGCCAAGAAAGTAGCAGCTCTGGAAACACCATATATTTT. It encodes CASSQESSSSGNTIYF.

The chain combines TRBV19 with TRBJ2-7, with TRBD1 matching over 7 bases. Germline V gene sequence: CDR1 LNHDA, CDR2 SQIVND (reference sequence). Germline trimming cut 6 bases from V and 4 bases from J; bases unmatched to any gene: 6. This CDR3 region has 13 residues. CDR3 amino acids: CASSYGQEYEQYF. The CDR3 nucleotides read TGTGCCAGTAGCTATGGACAGGAGTACGAGCAGTACTTC.

V is TRBV2 and J is TRBJ1-5, with 7 bases aligning to TRBD1. Germline values: CDR1 SNHLY, CDR2 FYNNEI. The CDR3 covers 16 residues. V shed 4 bases and J 7 bases; nucleotides not matched to a gene: 13. CDR3 sequence reads: CASSGPRDSQGQPQHF. CDR3 nucleotide sequence: TGTGCCAGCAGTGGACCCCGGGACAGCCAGGGACAGCCCCAGCATTTT.

V is TRBV25-1 and J is TRBJ2-1; TRBD2 matches 7 bases. The CDR3 has 16 residues. Trimming cost V 5 bases and J 0 bases; bases outside gene matches: 7. Germline CDR1 is MGHDK and CDR2 is SYGVNS. The CDR3 reads CASSLAAPTSYNEQFF. CDR3 DNA sequence: TGTGCCAGCAGTCTAGCGGCCCCAACCTCCTACAATGAGCAGTTCTTC.